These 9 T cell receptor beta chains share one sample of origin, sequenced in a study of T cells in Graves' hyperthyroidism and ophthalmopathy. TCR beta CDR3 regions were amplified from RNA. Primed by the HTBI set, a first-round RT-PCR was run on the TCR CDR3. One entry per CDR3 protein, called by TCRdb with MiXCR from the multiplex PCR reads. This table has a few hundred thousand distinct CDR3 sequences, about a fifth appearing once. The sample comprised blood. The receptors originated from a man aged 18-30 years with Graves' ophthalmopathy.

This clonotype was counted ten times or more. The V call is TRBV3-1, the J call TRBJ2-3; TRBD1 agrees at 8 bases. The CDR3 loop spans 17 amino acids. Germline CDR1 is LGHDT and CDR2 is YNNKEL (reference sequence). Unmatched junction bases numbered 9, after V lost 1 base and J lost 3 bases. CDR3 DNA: TGTGCCAGCAGCCAAGCCGTCACAGGGGGACAGACAGATACGCAGTATTTT. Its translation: CASSQAVTGGQTDTQYF.

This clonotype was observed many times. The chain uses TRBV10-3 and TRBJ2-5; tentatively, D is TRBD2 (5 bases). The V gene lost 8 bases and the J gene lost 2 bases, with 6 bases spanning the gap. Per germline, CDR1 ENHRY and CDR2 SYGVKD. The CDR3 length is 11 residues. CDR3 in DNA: TGTGCCATCGGACTTCAAGAGACCCAGTACTTC. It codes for CAIGLQETQYF.

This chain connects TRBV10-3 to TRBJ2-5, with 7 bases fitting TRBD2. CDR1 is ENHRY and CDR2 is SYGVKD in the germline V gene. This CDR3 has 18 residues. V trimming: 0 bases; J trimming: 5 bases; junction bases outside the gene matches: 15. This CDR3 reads CAISESGRGEKPGETQYF. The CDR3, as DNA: TGTGCCATCAGTGAGTCAGGGAGGGGTGAAAAGCCTGGTGAGACCCAGTACTTC.

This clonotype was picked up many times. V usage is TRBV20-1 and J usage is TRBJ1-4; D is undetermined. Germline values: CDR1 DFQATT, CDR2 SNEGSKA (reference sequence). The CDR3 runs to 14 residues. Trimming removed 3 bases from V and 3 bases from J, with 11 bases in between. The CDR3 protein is CSASHAASNEKLFF. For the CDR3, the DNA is TGCAGTGCTAGTCATGCAGCTTCTAATGAAAAACTGTTTTTT.

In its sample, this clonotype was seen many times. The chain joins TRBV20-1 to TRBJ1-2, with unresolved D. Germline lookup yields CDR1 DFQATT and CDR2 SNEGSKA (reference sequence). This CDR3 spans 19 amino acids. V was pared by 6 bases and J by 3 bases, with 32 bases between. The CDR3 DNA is TGCAGTGCGGAAAATTGGGCGTCTTTCAGTAAGGGTAGATACTATGGCTACACCTTC. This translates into CSAENWASFSKGRYYGYTF.

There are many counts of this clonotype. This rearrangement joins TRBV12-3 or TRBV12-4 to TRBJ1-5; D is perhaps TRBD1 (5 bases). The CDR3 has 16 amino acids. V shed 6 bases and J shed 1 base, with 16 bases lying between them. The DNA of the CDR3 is TGTGCCAGCAGGCCGGGGACCGGGGCCAGCAATCAGCCCCAGCATTTT. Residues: CASRPGTGASNQPQHF.

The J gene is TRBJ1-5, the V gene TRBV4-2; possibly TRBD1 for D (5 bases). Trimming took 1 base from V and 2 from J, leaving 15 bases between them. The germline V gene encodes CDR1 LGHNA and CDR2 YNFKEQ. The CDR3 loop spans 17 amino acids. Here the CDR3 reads CASSQAVGEEGNQPQHF. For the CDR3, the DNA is TGTGCCAGCAGCCAAGCAGTGGGGGAGGAGGGCAATCAGCCCCAGCATTTT.

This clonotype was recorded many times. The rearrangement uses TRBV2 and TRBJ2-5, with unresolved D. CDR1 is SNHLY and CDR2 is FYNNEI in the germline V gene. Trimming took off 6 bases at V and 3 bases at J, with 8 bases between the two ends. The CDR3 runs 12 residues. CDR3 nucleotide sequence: TGTGCCAGCAGCTCGGGCAAAGAGACCCAGTACTTC. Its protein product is CASSSGKETQYF.

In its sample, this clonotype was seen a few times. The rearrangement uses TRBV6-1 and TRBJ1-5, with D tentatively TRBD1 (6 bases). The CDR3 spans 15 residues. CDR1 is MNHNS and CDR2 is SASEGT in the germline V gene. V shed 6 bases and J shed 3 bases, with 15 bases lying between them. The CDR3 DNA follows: TGTGCCAGCAGCTCCATCAGGGGCTCCAATCAGCCCCAGCATTTT. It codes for CASSSIRGSNQPQHF.